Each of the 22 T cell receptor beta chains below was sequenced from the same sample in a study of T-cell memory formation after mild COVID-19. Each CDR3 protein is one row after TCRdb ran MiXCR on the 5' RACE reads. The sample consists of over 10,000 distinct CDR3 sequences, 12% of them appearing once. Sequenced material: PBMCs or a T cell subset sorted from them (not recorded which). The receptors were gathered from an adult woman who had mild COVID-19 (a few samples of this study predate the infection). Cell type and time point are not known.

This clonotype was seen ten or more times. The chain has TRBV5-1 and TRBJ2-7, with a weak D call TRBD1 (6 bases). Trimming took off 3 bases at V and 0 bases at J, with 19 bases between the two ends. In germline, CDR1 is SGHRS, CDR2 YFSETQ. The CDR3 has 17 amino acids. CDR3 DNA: TGCGCCAGCAGCTCCTACCTGCGGGTACAGGGCTCCTACGAGCAGTACTTC. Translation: CASSSYLRVQGSYEQYF.

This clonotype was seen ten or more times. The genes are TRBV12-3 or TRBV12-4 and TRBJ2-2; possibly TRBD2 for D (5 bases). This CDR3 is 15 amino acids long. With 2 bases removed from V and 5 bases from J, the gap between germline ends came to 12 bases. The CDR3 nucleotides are TGTGCCAGCAGTTTATCGGGGAGAGGAACCGGGGAGCTGTTTTTT. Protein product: CASSLSGRGTGELFF.

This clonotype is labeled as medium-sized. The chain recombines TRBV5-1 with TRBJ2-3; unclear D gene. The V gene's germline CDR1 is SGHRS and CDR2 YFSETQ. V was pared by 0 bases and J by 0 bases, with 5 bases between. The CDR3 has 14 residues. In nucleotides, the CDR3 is TGCGCCAGCAGCTTGGGACCGAGCACAGATACGCAGTATTTT. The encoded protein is CASSLGPSTDTQYF.

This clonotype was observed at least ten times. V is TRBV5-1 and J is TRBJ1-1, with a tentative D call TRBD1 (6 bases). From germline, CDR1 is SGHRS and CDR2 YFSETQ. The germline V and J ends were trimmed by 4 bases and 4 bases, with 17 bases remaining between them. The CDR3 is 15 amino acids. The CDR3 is CASSRNRASGTEAFF. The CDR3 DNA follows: TGCGCCAGCAGCAGAAACAGGGCATCCGGCACTGAAGCTTTCTTT.

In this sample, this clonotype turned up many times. CDR3 sequence (DNA): TGTGCCAGCAGCTTAGCGGGGCCCCCCTGGGAGCAGTACTTC. This gives the protein CASSLAGPPWEQYF. V gene TRBV7-9 combines with J gene TRBJ2-7; TRBD1 is a possible D gene (5 bases). The CDR3 extends over 14 amino acids. V was cut by 0 bases and J by 7 bases, with 13 bases left in between. Germline V gene sequence: CDR1 SEHNR, CDR2 FQNEAQ (reference sequence).

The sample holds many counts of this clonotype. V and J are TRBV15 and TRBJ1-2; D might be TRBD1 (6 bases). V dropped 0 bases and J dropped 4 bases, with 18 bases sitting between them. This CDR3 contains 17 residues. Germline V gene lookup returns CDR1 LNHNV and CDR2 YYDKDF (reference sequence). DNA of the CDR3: TGTGCCACCAGCAGAGATCCCCGGGGGGCCTCTGGCTATGGCTACACCTTC. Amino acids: CATSRDPRGASGYGYTF.

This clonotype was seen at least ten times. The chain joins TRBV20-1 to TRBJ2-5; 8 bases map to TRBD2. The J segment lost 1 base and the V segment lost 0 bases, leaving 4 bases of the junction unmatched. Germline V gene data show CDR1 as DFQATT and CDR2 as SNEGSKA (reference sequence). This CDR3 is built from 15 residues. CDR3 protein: CSARDSGKSQETQYF. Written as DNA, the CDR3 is TGCAGTGCTAGAGATAGCGGGAAATCCCAAGAGACCCAGTACTTC.

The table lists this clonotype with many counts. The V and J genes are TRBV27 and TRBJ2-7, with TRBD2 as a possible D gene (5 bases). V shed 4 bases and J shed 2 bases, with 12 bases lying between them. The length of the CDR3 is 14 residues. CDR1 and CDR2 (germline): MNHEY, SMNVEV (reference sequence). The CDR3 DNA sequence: TGTGCCAGCAGTTCGCGAGGGTTTACCTACGAGCAGTACTTC. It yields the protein CASSSRGFTYEQYF.

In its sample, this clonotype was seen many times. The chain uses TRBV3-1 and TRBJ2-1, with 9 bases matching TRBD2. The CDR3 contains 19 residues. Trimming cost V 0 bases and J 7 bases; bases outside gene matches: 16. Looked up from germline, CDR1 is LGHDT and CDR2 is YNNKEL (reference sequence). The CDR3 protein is CASSQDWLAGLSGANEQFF. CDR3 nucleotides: TGTGCCAGCAGCCAAGACTGGCTAGCGGGATTAAGTGGAGCGAATGAGCAGTTCTTC.

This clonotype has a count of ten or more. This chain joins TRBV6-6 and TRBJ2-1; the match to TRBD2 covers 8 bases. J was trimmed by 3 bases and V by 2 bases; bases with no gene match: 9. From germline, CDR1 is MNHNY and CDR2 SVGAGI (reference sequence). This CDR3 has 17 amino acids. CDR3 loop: CASSYGGASGLYNEQFF. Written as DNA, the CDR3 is TGTGCCAGCAGTTACGGGGGGGCTAGCGGGCTCTACAATGAGCAGTTCTTC.

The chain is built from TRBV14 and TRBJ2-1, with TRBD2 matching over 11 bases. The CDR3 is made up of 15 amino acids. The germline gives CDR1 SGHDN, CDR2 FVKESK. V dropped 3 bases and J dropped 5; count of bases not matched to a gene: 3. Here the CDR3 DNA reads TGTGCCAGCAGCCAGACTAGCGGGAACCACAATGAGCAGTTCTTC. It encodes CASSQTSGNHNEQFF.

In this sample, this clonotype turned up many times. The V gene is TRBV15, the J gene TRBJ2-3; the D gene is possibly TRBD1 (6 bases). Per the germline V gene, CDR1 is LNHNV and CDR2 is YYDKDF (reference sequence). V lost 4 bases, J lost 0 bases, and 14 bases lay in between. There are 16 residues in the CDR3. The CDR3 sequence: CATSILGHFSTDTQYF. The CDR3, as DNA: TGTGCCACCAGCATACTGGGACACTTTAGCACAGATACGCAGTATTTT.

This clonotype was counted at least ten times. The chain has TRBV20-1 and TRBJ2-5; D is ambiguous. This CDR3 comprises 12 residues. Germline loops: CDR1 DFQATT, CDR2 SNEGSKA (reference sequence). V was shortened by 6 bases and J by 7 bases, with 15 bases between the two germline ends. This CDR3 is CSALTPLGTQYF. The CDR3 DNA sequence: TGCAGTGCCCTAACCCCACTGGGGACCCAGTACTTC.

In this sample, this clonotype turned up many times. The CDR3 is CASSYNDLRLAPGTGELFF. In DNA form, the CDR3 reads TGTGCCAGCAGTTATAACGACCTTAGACTAGCCCCGGGCACCGGGGAGCTGTTTTTT. V and J are TRBV6-5 and TRBJ2-2, with 7 bases that match TRBD2. Germline lookup yields CDR1 MNHEY and CDR2 SVGAGI. The CDR3 spans 19 residues. The ends lost 3 bases at V and 4 bases at J; junction bases unmatched: 17.

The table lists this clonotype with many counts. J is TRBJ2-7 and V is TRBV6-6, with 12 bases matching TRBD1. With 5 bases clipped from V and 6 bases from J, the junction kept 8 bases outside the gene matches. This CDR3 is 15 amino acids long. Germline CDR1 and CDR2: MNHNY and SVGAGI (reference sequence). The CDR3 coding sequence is TGTGCCAGCAGTGACCGGGACAGGGGGCTAGGCGAGCAGTACTTC. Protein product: CASSDRDRGLGEQYF.

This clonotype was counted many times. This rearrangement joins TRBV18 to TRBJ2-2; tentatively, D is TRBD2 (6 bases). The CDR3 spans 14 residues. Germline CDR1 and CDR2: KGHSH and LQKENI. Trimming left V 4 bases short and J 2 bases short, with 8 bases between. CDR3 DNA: TGTGCCAGCTCACTGGGACTTAACACCGGGGAGCTGTTTTTT. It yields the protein CASSLGLNTGELFF. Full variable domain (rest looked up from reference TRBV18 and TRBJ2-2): NAGVMQNPRHLVRRRGQEARLRCSPMKGHSHVYWYRQLPEEGLKFMVYLQKENIIDESGMPKERFSAEFPKEGPSILRIQQVVRGDSAAYFCASSLGLNTGELFFGEGSRLTVL.

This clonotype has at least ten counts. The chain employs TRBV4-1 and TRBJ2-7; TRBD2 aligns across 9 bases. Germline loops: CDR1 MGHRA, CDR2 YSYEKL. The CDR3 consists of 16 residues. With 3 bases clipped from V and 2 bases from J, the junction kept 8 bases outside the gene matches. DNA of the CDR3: TGCGCCAGCAGCCAGGCCTATCTAGCGGGAACCTACGAGCAGTACTTC. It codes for CASSQAYLAGTYEQYF.

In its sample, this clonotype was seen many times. CDR3 nucleotides: TGTGCCAGCAGCCCGGGCAGCGGACTAGCGTGGAATGAGCAGTTCTTC. As protein: CASSPGSGLAWNEQFF. The chain has TRBV7-3 and TRBJ2-1; 9 nucleotides line up with TRBD2. The CDR3 extends over 16 amino acids. Unmatched junction bases numbered 12, after V lost 5 bases and J lost 7 bases. Germline loops: CDR1 SGHTA, CDR2 FQGTGA.

Written as DNA, the CDR3 is TGTGCCAGCAGCCTTCCGTTAGGCGAACGAAACGTCCTGACTTTC. The encoded protein is CASSLPLGERNVLTF. The rearrangement uses TRBV11-1 and TRBJ2-6; D uncertain. Germline CDR1 and CDR2: SGHAT and FQDESV (reference sequence). The CDR3 length is 15 residues. V lost 5 bases to trimming and J lost 10 bases, with 18 bases between them. Full variable domain (rest looked up from reference TRBV11-1 and TRBJ2-6): EAEVAQSPRYKITEKSQAVAFWCDPISGHATLYWYRQILGQGPELLVQFQDESVVDDSQLPKDRFSAERLKGVDSTLKIQPAELGDSAMYLCASSLPLGERNVLTFGAGSRLTVL.

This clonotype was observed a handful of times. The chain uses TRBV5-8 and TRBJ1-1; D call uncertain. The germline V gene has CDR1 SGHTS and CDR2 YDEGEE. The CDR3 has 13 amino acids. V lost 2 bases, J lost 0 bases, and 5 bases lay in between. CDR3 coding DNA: TGTGCCAGCAGCTTCCCCTTGAACACTGAAGCTTTCTTT. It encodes CASSFPLNTEAFF.

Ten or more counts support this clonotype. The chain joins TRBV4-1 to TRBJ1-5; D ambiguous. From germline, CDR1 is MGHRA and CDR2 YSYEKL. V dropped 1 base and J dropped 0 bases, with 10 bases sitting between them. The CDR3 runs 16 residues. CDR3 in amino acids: CASSQGGSYSNQPQHF. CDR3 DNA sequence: TGCGCCAGCAGCCAAGGCGGATCCTATAGCAATCAGCCCCAGCATTTT.

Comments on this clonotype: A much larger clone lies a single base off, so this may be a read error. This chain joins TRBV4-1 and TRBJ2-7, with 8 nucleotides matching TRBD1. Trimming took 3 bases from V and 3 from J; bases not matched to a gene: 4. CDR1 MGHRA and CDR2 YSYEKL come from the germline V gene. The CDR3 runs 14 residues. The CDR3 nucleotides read TGCGCCAGCAGCCACGGACAGGGAGTCTACGAGCAGTACTTC. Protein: CASSHGQGVYEQYF.